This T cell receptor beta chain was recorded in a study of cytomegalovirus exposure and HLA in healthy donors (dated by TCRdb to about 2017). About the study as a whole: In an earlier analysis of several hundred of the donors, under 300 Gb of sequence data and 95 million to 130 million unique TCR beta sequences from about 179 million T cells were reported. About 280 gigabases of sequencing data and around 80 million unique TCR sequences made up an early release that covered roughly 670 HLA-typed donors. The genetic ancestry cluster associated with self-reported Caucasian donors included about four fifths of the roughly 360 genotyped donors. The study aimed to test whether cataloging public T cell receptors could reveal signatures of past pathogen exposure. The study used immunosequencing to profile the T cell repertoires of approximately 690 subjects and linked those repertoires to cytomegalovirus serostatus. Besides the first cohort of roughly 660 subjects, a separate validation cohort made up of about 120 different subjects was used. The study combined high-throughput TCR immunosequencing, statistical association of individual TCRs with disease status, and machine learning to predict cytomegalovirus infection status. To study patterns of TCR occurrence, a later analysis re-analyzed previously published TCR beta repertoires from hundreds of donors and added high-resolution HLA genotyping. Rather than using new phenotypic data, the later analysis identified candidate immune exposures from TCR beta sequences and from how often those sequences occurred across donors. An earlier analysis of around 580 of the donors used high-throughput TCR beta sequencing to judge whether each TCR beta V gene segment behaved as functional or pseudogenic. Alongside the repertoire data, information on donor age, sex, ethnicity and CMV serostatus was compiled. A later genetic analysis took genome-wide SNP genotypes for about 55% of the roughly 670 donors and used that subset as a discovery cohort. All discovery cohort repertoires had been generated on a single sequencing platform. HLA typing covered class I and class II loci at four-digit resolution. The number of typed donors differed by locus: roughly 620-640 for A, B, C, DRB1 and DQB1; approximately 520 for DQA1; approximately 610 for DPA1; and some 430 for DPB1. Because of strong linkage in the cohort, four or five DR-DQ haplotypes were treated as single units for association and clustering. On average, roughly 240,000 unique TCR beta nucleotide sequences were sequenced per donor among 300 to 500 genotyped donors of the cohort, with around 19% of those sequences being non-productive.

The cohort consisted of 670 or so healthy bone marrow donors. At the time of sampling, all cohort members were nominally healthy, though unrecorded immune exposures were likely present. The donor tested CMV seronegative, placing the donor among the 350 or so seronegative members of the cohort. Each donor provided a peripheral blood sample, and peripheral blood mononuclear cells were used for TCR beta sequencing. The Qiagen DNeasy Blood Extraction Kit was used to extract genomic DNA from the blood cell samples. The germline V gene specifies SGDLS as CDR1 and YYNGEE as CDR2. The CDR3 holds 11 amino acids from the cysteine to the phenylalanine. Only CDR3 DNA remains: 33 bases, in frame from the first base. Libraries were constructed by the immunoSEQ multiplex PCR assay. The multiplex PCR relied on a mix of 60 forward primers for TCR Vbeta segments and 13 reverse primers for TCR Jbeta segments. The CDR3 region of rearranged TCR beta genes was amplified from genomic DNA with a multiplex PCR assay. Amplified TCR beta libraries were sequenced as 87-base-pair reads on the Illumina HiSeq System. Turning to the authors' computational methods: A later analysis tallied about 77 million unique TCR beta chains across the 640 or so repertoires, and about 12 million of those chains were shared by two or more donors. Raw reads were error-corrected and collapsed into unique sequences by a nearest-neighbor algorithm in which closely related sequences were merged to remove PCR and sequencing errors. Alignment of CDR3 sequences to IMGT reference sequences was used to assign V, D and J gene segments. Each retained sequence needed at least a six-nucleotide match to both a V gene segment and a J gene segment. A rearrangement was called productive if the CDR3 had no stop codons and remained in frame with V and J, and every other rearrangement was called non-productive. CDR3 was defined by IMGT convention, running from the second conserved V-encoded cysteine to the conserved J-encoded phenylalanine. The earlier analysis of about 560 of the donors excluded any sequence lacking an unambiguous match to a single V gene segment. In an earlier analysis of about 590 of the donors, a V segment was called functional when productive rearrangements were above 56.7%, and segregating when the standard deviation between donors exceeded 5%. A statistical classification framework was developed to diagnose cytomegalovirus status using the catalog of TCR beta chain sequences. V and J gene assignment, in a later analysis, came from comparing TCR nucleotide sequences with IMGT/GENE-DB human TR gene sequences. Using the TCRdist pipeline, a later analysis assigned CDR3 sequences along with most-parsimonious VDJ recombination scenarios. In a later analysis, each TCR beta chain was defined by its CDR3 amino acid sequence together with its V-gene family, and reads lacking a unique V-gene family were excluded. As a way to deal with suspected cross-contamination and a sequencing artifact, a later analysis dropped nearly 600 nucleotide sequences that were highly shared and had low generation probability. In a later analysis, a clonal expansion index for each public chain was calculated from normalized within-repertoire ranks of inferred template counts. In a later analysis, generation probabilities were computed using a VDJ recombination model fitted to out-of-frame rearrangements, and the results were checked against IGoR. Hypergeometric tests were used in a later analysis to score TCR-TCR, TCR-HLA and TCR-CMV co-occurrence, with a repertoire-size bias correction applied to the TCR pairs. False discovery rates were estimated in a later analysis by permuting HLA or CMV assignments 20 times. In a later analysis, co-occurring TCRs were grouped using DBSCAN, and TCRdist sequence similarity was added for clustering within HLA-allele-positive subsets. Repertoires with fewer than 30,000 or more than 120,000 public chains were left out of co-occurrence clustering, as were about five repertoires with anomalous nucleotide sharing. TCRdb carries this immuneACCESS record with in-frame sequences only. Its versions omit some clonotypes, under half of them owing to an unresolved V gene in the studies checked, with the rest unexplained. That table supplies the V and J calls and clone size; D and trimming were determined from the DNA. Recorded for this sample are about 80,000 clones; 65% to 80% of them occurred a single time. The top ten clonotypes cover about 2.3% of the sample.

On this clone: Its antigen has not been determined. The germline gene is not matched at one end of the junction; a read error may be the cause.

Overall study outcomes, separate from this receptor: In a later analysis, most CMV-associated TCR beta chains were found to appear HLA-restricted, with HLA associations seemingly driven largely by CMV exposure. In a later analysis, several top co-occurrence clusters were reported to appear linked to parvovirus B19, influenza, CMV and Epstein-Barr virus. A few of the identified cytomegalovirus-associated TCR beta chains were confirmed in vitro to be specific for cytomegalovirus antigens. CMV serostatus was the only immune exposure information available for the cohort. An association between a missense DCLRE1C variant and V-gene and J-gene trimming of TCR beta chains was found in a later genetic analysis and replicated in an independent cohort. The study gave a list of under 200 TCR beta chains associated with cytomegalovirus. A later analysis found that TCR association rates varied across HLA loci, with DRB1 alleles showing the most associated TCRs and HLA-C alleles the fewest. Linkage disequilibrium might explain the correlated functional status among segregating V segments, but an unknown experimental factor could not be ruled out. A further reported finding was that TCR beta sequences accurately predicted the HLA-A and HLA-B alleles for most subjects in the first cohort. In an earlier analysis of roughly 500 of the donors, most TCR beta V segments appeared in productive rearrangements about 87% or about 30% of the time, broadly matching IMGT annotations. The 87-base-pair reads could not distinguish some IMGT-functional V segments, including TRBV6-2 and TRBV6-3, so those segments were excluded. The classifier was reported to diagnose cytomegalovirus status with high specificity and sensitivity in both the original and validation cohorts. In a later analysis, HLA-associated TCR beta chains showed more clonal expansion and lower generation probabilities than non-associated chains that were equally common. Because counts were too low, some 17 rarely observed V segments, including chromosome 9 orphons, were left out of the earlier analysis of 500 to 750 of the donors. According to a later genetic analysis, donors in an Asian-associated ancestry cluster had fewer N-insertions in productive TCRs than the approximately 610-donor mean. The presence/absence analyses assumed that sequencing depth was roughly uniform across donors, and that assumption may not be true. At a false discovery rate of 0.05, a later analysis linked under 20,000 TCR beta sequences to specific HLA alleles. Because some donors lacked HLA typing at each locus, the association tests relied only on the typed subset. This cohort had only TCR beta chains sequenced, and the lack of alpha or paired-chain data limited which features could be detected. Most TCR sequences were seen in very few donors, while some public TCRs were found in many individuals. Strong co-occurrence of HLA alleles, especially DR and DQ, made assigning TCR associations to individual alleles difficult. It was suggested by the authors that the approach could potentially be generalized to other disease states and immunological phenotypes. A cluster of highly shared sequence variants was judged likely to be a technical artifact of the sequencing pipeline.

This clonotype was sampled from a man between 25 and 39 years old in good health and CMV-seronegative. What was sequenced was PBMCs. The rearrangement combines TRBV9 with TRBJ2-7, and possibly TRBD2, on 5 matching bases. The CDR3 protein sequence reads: CASSVDSDKFF. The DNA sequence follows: TGTGCCAGCAGCGTAGATAGCGATAAGTTCTTC.